The 29 T cell receptor beta chains presented below share a single source sample, sequenced in a study of blood T cells in healthy people across ages. A second roughly 6 to 11 cycle PCR used barcoded and J-beta primers. TCRdb recomputed calls from the 5' RACE reads with MiXCR, one row per CDR3 protein. The sample consists of 1 million to 1.2 million distinct CDR3 sequences, 35% to 45% of them appearing once. The sequenced sample was blood. Receptors were obtained from a man younger than 30 in good health.

Notes on this clonotype: One end of the junction fails to match germline, which may point to a read error. The chain combines TRBV6-2 or TRBV6-3 with TRBJ2-1, with 7 positions matching TRBD1. The CDR3 totals 15 residues. Germline V gene sequence: CDR1 MNHEY, CDR2 SVGEGT. As DNA, the CDR3 is TGTGCCAGCAGTTGCATCCGGGACAGTAACAATGAACAGTTCTTC. Amino acids: CASSCIRDSNNEQFF.

The chain combines TRBV27 with TRBJ2-4; TRBD1 matches 7 bases. TRBJ2-7 matches the DNA end more closely, so the J call is doubtful. CDR1 and CDR2 from the germline V gene are MNHEY and SMNVEV (reference sequence). The CDR3 loop spans 15 amino acids. CDR3 DNA: TGTGCCAGCAGTTTATTGGTGACAGGGAACGCCGAGCAGTACTTC. Its translation: CASSLLVTGNAEQYF.

The chain has TRBV4-2 and TRBJ1-4, with D uncertain. The CDR3 is 13 residues long. V was clipped by 0 bases and J by 10 bases, with 9 bases between them. The V gene's germline CDR1 is LGHNA and CDR2 YNFKEQ. CDR3 residues: CASSQDRVGKLFF. In DNA form, the CDR3 reads TGTGCCAGCAGCCAAGACCGCGTGGGAAAACTGTTTTTT.

This clonotype was observed a single time. The rearrangement uses TRBV12-3 or TRBV12-4 and TRBJ1-2, with D maybe TRBD1 (5 bases). The CDR3 consists of 13 residues. V dropped 5 bases and J dropped 7 bases, with 14 bases sitting between them. This CDR3 is CASSDWQGCGYTF. The CDR3 nucleotides are TGTGCCAGCAGTGATTGGCAGGGATGTGGCTACACCTTC.

Details on this clonotype: A much more abundant neighbour one base away suggests this may be a read error. The J gene is TRBJ2-7, the V gene TRBV12-3 or TRBV12-4, with 7 bases fitting TRBD2. Trimming took 7 bases from V and 3 from J; bases not matched to a gene: 9. CDR3 length: 14 residues. The CDR3 sequence: CASKAGGGNYEQYF. In DNA, the CDR3 is TGTGCCAGCAAGGCCGGGGGAGGGAACTACGAGCAGTACTTC.

The chain couples TRBV6-5 to TRBJ2-3; possibly TRBD1 or TRBD2 for D (5 bases each). CDR1 and CDR2 from the germline V gene are MNHEY and SVGAGI. V was shortened by 2 bases and J by 6 bases, with 15 bases between the two germline ends. This CDR3 has 15 amino acids. The DNA for the CDR3 is TGTGCCAGCAGTTACGAGGGGCTAGGAGCCGATACGCAGTATTTT. This codes for CASSYEGLGADTQYF.

The table lists this clonotype with a few counts. The rearrangement links TRBV7-8 to TRBJ2-5; a possible D gene is TRBD1 (6 bases). Germline CDR1 SGHVS, CDR2 FQNEAQ. The CDR3 is 15 amino acids. V was cut by 2 bases and J by 11 bases, with 21 bases left in between. For the CDR3, the DNA is TGTGCCAGCAGCTTACCCAGGGGTTCAGTCAATGAGCAGTACTTC. Encoded protein: CASSLPRGSVNEQYF.

This clonotype was observed a handful of times. The V and J genes are TRBV7-6 and TRBJ2-1; D not certain. Germline V lookup: CDR1 SGHVS, CDR2 FNYEAQ. This CDR3 has 13 amino acids. V was clipped by 2 bases and J by 6 bases, with 8 bases between them. The CDR3 spells CASSLSHGNEQFF. As DNA, the CDR3 is TGTGCCAGCAGCTTAAGTCACGGCAATGAGCAGTTCTTC.

A few counts support this clonotype. The chain links TRBV27 to TRBJ1-1, with D perhaps TRBD1 (6 bases). The CDR3 consists of 15 residues. Trimming removed 6 bases from V and 0 bases from J, with 14 bases in between. Germline V CDR1 and CDR2: MNHEY, SMNVEV (reference sequence). The CDR3 here is CASSLNPGVNTEAFF. The CDR3 bases are TGTGCCAGCAGCCTAAACCCAGGGGTGAACACTGAAGCTTTCTTT.

The rearrangement links TRBV7-9 to TRBJ1-1; no clear D. V lost 2 bases, J lost 1 base, and 8 bases lay in between. The CDR3 runs 14 residues. Germline V gene sequence: CDR1 SEHNR, CDR2 FQNEAQ (reference sequence). CDR3 residues: CASSLIVQNTEAFF. In nucleotides, the CDR3 is TGTGCCAGCAGCTTAATCGTACAGAACACTGAAGCTTTCTTT.

This clonotype was observed a handful of times. This rearrangement joins TRBV29-1 to TRBJ2-5; 9 bases match TRBD2. This CDR3 has 13 amino acids. V trimming: 5 bases; J trimming: 11 bases; junction bases outside the gene matches: 12. CDR1 is SQVTM and CDR2 is ANQGSEA in the germline V gene. This CDR3 reads CSVWGGGAIEQYF. In nucleotides, the CDR3 is TGCAGCGTTTGGGGCGGGGGGGCAATTGAGCAGTACTTC.

This clonotype has just a few counts. The chain carries TRBV5-1 and TRBJ2-2; 8 nucleotides match TRBD1. V lost 4 bases and J lost 0; bases outside the gene matches: 14. The CDR3 covers 19 residues. In germline, CDR1 is SGHRS, CDR2 YFSETQ. DNA for the CDR3: TGCGCCAGCAGCCTCAGGACAGGGATGGTTCTCGCGAACACCGGGGAGCTGTTTTTT. Translated, it gives CASSLRTGMVLANTGELFF.

This clonotype was detected only a few times. The chain recombines TRBV19 with TRBJ2-7; D gene ambiguous. The V gene's germline CDR1 is LNHDA and CDR2 SQIVND (reference sequence). The CDR3 is 14 residues long. Trimming shortened V by 1 base and J by 2 bases, and 9 bases separated the two germline ends. The CDR3 protein is CASSIVPGTYEQYF. CDR3 DNA: TGTGCCAGTAGTATAGTGCCAGGAACCTACGAGCAGTACTTC. Full variable domain (rest looked up from reference TRBV19 and TRBJ2-7): DGGITQSPKYLFRKEGQNVTLSCEQNLNHDAMYWYRQDPGQGLRLIYYSQIVNDFQKGDIAEGYSVSREKKESFPLTVTSAQKNPTAFYLCASSIVPGTYEQYFGPGTRLTVT.

The chain employs TRBV9 and TRBJ1-4; D possibly corresponds to TRBD1 (5 bases). This CDR3 has 15 amino acids. V was clipped by 3 bases and J by 5 bases, with 14 bases between them. Germline CDR1 and CDR2: SGDLS and YYNGEE. CDR3 loop: CASSAAGGGNEKLFF. DNA for the CDR3: TGTGCCAGCAGCGCCGCTGGGGGAGGGAATGAAAAACTGTTTTTT.

This clonotype was counted a few times. The chain recombines TRBV12-3 or TRBV12-4 with TRBJ2-7; D unclear. The germline V and J ends were trimmed by 3 bases and 3 bases, with 21 bases remaining between them. The CDR3 length is 17 residues. The CDR3 reads CASSFFVTGRQYYEQYF. The CDR3, as DNA: TGTGCCAGCAGTTTTTTCGTTACGGGCAGGCAGTACTACGAGCAGTACTTC.

The chain couples TRBV5-1 to TRBJ2-1; unclear D gene. Trimming removed 0 bases at V and 9 bases at J, with 10 bases between. This CDR3 region has 13 residues. Germline assignment: CDR1 SGHRS and CDR2 YFSETQ. The CDR3 DNA sequence: TGCGCCAGCAGCTTGGATGGCGGCGGTGAGCAGTTCTTC. This codes for CASSLDGGGEQFF. Full variable domain (rest looked up from reference TRBV5-1 and TRBJ2-1): KAGVTQTPRYLIKTRGQQVTLSCSPISGHRSVSWYQQTPGQGLQFLFEYFSETQRNKGNFPGRFSGRQFSNSRSEMNVSTLELGDSALYLCASSLDGGGEQFFGPGTRLTVL.

This clonotype was seen only a few times. This chain uses TRBV10-3 with TRBJ2-5, with 11 positions matching TRBD2. V was clipped by 2 bases and J by 2 bases; unmatched bases: 4. From germline, CDR1 is ENHRY and CDR2 SYGVKD. CDR3 length: 16 residues. The CDR3 coding sequence is TGTGCCATCAGTGAGGGGCCTAGCGGGGGGCAAGAGACCCAGTACTTC. Amino acid sequence: CAISEGPSGGQETQYF.

This chain connects TRBV24-1 to TRBJ2-1; D is unclear. V lost 7 bases and J 1 base, leaving 10 bases between the germline ends. This CDR3 is 14 amino acids long. CDR1 is KGHDR and CDR2 is SFDVKD in the germline V gene. The CDR3, as DNA: TGTGCCACCAGGTCTGGGGTTTCCTACAATGAGCAGTTCTTC. This gives the protein CATRSGVSYNEQFF.

This clonotype was picked up a small number of times. V usage is TRBV28 and J usage is TRBJ2-1; 8 positions match TRBD1. Germline values: CDR1 MDHEN, CDR2 SYDVKM. V lost 5 bases, J lost 9 bases, and 6 bases stayed unmatched. The CDR3 contains 13 residues. Here the CDR3 reads CASSRTGRIEQFF. CDR3 DNA sequence: TGTGCCAGCAGTAGGACAGGGAGGATTGAGCAGTTCTTC. Full variable domain (missing parts from reference TRBV28 and TRBJ2-1): DVKVTQSSRYLVKRTGEKVFLECVQDMDHENMFWYRQDPGLGLRLIYFSYDVKMKEKGDIPEGYSVSREKKERFSLILESASTNQTSMYLCASSRTGRIEQFFGPGTRLTVL.

V is TRBV6-6 and J is TRBJ2-1; 11 bases line up with TRBD2. The J call may be mistaken, given a closer DNA end match to TRBJ2-7. Germline lookup yields CDR1 MNHNY and CDR2 SVGAGI (reference sequence). CDR3 size: 17 residues. The CDR3 loop reads CASRATVGLAVYNEQYF. The CDR3 coding sequence is TGTGCCAGCAGGGCGACTGTGGGACTAGCGGTTTACAATGAGCAGTACTTC.

The DNA of the CDR3 is TGCGCCAGCAGCCAAGAAACAGGCTATAGGGGTTCACCCCTCCACTTT. This gives the protein CASSQETGYRGSPLHF. The rearrangement links TRBV4-3 to TRBJ1-6; D possibly corresponds to TRBD1 (5 bases). Trimming took off 0 bases at V and 9 bases at J, with 15 bases between the two ends. This CDR3 spans 16 amino acids. Germline assignment: CDR1 LGHNA and CDR2 YSLEER.

Details on this clonotype: The junction departs from germline at one end; a sequencing error may be responsible. The gene calls are TRBV7-9 and TRBJ2-7, with D possibly being TRBD2 (6 bases). CDR1 is SEHNR, CDR2 FQNEAQ, per germline (reference sequence). The CDR3 runs to 15 residues. The CDR3, as DNA: TGTGCCAGCAGCTTAGCACCGGGACTGAACTACGAGCGGTACTTC. It translates to CASSLAPGLNYERYF.

The V gene is TRBV29-1, the J gene TRBJ1-5, with 8 bases fitting TRBD1. Trimming cost V 5 bases and J 3 bases; bases outside gene matches: 6. The CDR3 runs 14 residues. In germline, CDR1 is SQVTM, CDR2 ANQGSEA. The CDR3, as DNA: TGCAGCGTTTCAGGGGGCGATGACAATCAGCCCCAGCATTTT. It encodes CSVSGGDDNQPQHF.

V gene TRBV5-1 combines with J gene TRBJ1-1; D not resolved. Per germline, CDR1 SGHRS and CDR2 YFSETQ. This CDR3 comprises 12 residues. With 3 bases removed from V and 5 bases from J, the gap between germline ends came to 8 bases. CDR3 DNA: TGCGCCAGCAGCTCACCGGAGACTGAAGCTTTCTTT. The encoded protein is CASSSPETEAFF.

In its sample, this clonotype was seen a few times. The rearrangement uses TRBV6-2 or TRBV6-3 and TRBJ2-2; D call uncertain. V was cut by 2 bases and J by 5 bases, with 6 bases left in between. Germline values: CDR1 MNHEY, CDR2 SVGEGT. The CDR3 is made up of 13 amino acids. The CDR3 bases are TGTGCCAGCAGTTACATCGGTACCGGGGAGCTGTTTTTT. It codes for CASSYIGTGELFF.

Details on this clonotype: Mismatch with germline at one junction end may stem from a read error. The chain is built from TRBV10-3 and TRBJ2-5, with D possibly TRBD1 on 5 matching bases. The CDR3 loop spans 13 amino acids. Germline V gene data show CDR1 as ENHRY and CDR2 as SYGVKD. CDR3: CAIANLGQGTQYF. Written as DNA, the CDR3 is TGTGCCATCGCCAACTTGGGGCAAGGGACCCAGTACTTC.

The CDR3 DNA reads TGCGCCAGCAGCCGGACAGCGGGGGAGAATGAGCAGTTCTTC. Protein: CASSRTAGENEQFF. V gene TRBV5-1 combines with J gene TRBJ2-1, with 8 bases identical to TRBD2. CDR1 is SGHRS and CDR2 is YFSETQ in the germline V gene. V shed 4 bases and J 7 bases; nucleotides not matched to a gene: 7. CDR3 length: 14 residues.

This clonotype showed up just a few times. The CDR3 nucleotides read TGTGCCAGCAGCTTAGGACGACCCTCCACTGAAGCTTTCTTT. The encoded protein is CASSLGRPSTEAFF. The chain couples TRBV5-6 to TRBJ1-1, with no clear D. Germline CDR1 and CDR2: SGHDT and YYEEEE. V lost 2 bases, J lost 4 bases, and 12 bases lay in between. The CDR3 contains 14 residues.

The chain carries TRBV7-2 and TRBJ2-6, with 7 bases that match TRBD1. J lost 4 bases, V lost 5 bases, and 5 bases had no gene match. The CDR3 runs 15 residues. CDR1 SGHTA and CDR2 FQGNSA come from the germline V gene. In nucleotides, the CDR3 is TGTGCCAGCAGCCTGGGACAGACCGGGGCCAACGTCCTGACTTTC. Translation: CASSLGQTGANVLTF.